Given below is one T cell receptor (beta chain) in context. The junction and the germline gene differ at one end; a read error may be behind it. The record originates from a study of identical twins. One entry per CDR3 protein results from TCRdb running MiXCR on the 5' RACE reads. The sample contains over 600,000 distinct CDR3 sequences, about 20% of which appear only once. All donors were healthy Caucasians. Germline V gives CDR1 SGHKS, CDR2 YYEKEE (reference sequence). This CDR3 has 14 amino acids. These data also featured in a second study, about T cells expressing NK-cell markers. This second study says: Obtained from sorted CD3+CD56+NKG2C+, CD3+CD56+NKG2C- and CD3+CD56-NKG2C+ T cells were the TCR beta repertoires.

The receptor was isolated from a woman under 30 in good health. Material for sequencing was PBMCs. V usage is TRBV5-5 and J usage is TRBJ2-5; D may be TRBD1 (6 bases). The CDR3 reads CAISPGQLQETQYF. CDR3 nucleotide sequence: TGTGCCATCAGCCCTGGACAGCTCCAAGAGACCCAGTACTTC.